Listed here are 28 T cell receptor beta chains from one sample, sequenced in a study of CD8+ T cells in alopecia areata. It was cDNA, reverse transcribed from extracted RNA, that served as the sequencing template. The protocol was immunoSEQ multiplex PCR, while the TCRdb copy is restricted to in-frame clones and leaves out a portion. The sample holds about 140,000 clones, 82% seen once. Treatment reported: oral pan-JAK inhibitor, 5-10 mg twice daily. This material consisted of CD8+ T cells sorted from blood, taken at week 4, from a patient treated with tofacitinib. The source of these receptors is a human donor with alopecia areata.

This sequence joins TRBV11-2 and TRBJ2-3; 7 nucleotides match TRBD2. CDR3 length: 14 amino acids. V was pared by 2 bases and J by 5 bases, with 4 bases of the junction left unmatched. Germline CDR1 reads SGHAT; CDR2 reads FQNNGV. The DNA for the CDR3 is TGTGCCAGCAGCTTATTTGCGGGGGAAGATACGCAGTATTTT. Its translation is CASSLFAGEDTQYF.

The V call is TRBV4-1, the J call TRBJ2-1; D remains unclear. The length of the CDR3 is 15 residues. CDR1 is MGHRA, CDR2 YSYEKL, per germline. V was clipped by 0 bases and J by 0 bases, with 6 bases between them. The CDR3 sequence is CASSQETLSYNEQFF. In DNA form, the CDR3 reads TGCGCCAGCAGCCAAGAGACTCTCTCCTACAATGAGCAGTTCTTC.

The CDR3 DNA is TGTGCCAGCAGTGAGGAGGGACTCACAGATACGCAGTATTTT. Amino acids: CASSEEGLTDTQYF. V is TRBV2 and J is TRBJ2-3, with D maybe TRBD2 (6 bases). The V end lost 3 bases, the J end lost 2 bases, and 9 bases lay between the germline ends. The CDR3 spans 14 residues. Germline V gives CDR1 SNHLY, CDR2 FYNNEI.

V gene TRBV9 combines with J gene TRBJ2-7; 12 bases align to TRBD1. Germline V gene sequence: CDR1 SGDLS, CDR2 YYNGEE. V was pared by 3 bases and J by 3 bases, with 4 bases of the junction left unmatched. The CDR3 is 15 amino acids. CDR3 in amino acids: CASSARDRGLYEQYF. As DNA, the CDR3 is TGTGCCAGCAGCGCCCGGGACAGGGGGCTCTACGAGCAGTACTTC.

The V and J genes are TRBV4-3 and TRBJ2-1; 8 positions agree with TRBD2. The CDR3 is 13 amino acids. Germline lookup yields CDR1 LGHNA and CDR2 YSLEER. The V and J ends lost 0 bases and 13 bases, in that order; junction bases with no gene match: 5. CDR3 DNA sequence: TGCGCCAGCAGCCAAGATAGCGGGGCGGAACAGTTCTTC. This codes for CASSQDSGAEQFF.

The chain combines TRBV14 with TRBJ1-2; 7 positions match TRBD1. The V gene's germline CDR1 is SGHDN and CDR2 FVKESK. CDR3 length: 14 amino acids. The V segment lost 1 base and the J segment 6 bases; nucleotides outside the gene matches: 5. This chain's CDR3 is CASSQGRGRHGYTF. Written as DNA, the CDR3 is TGTGCCAGCAGCCAAGGAAGGGGGCGACATGGCTACACCTTC.

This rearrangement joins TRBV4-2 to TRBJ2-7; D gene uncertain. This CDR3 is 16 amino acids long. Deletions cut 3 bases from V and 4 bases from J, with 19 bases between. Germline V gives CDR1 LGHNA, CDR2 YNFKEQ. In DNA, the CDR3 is TGTGCCAGCAGCCATTCCTCGGTCGGCGAGAGTTACGAGCAGTACTTC. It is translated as CASSHSSVGESYEQYF.

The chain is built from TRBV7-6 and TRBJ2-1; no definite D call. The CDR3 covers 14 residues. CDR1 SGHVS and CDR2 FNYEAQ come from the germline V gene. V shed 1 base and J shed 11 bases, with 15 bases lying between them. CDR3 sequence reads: CASSLVGIFSQQFF. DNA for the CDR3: TGTGCCAGCAGCTTAGTTGGAATCTTCAGTCAGCAGTTCTTC.

The CDR3 DNA sequence: TGCGCCAGCAGCTTACGGGGGACAGGGAGTTACGAATATAACTATGGCTACACCTTC. Encoded protein: CASSLRGTGSYEYNYGYTF. The V and J genes are TRBV5-1 and TRBJ1-2, with TRBD1 matching over 9 bases. The CDR3 runs to 19 residues. The ends lost 2 bases at V and 1 base at J; junction bases unmatched: 15. The germline CDR1 and CDR2 sequences are SGHRS and YFSETQ.

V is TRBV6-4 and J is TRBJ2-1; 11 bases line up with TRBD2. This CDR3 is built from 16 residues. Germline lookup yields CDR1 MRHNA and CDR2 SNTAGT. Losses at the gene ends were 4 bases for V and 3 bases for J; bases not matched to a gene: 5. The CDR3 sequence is CASSVASGGNYNEQFF. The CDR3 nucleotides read TGTGCCAGCAGTGTGGCTAGCGGGGGGAACTACAATGAGCAGTTCTTC.

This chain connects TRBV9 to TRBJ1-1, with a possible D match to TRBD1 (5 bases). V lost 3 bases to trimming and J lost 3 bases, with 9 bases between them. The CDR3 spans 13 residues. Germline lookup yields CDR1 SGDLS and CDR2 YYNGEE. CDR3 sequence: CASSAGHYTEAFF. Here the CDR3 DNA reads TGTGCCAGCAGCGCAGGACACTACACTGAAGCTTTCTTT.

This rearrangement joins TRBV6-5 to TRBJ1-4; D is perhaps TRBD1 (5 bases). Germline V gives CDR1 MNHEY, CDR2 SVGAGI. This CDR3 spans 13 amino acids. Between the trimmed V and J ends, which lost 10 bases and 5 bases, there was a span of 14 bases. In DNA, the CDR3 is TGTGCCACCCAGGGACGGGAAAATGAAAAACTGTTTTTT. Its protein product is CATQGRENEKLFF.

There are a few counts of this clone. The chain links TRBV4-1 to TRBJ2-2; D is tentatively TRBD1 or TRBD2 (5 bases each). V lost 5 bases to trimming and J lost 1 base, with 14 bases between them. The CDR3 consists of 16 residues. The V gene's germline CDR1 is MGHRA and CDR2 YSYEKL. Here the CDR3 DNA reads TGCGCCAGCAGCGGACTTGGGGGTCTGAACACCGGGGAGCTGTTTTTT. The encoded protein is CASSGLGGLNTGELFF.

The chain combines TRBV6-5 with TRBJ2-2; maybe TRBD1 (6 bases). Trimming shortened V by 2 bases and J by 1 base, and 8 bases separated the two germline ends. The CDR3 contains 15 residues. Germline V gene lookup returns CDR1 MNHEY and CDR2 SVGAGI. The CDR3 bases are TGTGCCAGCAGTTACATAGGGGGGAACACCGGGGAGCTGTTTTTT. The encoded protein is CASSYIGGNTGELFF.

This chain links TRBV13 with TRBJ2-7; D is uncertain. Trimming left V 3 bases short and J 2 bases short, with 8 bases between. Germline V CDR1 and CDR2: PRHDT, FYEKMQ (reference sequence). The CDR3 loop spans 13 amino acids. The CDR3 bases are TGTGCCAGCAGCTTGGGAAGGGCCTACGAGCAGTACTTC. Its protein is CASSLGRAYEQYF.

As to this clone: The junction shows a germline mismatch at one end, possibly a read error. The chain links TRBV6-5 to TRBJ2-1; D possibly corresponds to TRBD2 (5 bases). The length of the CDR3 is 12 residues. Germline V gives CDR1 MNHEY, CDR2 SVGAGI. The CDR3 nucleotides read TGCGCCAGCAGTGTCCCGGGAAATGAGCAGTTCTTC. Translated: CASSVPGNEQFF.

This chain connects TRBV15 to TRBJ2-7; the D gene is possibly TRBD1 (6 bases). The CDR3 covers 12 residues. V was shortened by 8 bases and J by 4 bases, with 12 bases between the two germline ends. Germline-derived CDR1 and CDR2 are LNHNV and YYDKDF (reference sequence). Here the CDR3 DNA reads TGTGCCACCGGTACAGGGTCTTACGAGCAGTACTTC. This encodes CATGTGSYEQYF.

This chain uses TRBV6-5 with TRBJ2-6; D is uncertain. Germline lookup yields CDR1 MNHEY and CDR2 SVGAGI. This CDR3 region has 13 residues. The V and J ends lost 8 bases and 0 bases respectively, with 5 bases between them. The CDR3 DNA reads TGTGCCAGCTCAACCTCTGGGGCCAACGTCCTGACTTTC. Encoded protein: CASSTSGANVLTF.

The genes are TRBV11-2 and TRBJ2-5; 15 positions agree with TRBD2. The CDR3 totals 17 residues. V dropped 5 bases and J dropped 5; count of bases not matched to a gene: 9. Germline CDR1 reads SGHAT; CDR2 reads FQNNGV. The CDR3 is CASSQRTSGGAFETQYF. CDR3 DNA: TGTGCCAGCAGCCAAAGGACTAGCGGGGGGGCTTTTGAGACCCAGTACTTC.

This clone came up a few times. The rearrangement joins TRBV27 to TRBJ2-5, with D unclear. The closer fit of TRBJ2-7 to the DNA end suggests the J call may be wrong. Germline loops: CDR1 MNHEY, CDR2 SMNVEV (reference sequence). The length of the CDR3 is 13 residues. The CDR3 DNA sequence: TGTGCCAGCAGTTTGGGCAGGCTTCACGAGCAGTACTTC. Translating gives CASSLGRLHEQYF.

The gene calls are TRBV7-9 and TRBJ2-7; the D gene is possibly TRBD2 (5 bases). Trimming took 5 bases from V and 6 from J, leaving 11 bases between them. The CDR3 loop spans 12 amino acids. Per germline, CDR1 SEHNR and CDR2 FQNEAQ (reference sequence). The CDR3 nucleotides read TGTGCCAGCAGCCCAACCGGGATCGAGCAGTACTTC. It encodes CASSPTGIEQYF.

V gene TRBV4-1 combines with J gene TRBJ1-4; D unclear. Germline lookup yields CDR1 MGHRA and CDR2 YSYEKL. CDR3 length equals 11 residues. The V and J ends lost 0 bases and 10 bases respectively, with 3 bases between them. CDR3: CASSQDRKLFF. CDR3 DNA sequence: TGCGCCAGCAGCCAAGACCGAAAACTGTTTTTT.

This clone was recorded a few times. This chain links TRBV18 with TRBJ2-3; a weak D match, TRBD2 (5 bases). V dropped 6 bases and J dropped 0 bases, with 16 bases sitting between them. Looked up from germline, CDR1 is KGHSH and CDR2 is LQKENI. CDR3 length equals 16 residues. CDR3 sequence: CASSPGGDTSTDTQYF. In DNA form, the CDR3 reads TGTGCCAGCTCCCCTGGAGGAGACACGAGCACAGATACGCAGTATTTT.

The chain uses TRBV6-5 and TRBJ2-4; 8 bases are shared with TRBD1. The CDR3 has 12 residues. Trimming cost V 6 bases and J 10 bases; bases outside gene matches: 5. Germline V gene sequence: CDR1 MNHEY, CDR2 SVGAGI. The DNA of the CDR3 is TGTGCCAGCAGCAACCAGGGGGCGATTCAGTACTTC. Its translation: CASSNQGAIQYF.

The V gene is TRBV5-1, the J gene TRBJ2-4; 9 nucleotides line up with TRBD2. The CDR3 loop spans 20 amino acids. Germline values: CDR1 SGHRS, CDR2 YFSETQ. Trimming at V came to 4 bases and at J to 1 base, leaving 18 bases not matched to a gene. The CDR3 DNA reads TGCGCCAGCAGCCTCTCCTTGGGCGGGGGGGCCCTTGAGGCCAAAAACATTCAGTACTTC. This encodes CASSLSLGGGALEAKNIQYF.

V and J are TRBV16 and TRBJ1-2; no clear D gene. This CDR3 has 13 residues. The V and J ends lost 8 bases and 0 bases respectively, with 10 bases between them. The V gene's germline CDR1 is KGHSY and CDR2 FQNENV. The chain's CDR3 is CASRSLANYGYTF. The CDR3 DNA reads TGTGCCAGCCGATCCCTAGCTAACTATGGCTACACCTTC.

CDR3 residues: CATLPETHSYEQYF. The CDR3 nucleotides read TGTGCCACACTCCCGGAGACACATAGTTACGAGCAGTACTTC. The chain uses TRBV2 and TRBJ2-7; unclear D gene. CDR3 length: 14 residues. Trimming stripped 10 bases from V and 4 bases from J, with 20 bases between. Germline CDR1 SNHLY, CDR2 FYNNEI.

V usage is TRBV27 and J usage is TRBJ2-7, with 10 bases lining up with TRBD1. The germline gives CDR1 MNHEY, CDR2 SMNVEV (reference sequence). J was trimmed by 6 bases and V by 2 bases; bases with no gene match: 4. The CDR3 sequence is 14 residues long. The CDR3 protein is CASSLGTGESEQYF. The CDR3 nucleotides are TGTGCCAGCAGTTTAGGGACAGGGGAGAGCGAGCAGTACTTC.